The text below deals with one T cell receptor beta chain. Libraries were prepared by immunoSEQ multiplex PCR; TCRdb keeps only in-frame clonotypes and omits some of them. The sample carries about half a million clones, 75% to 90% recorded once. This sample is part of a study of blood T cell repertoires in COVID-19. Germline loops: CDR1 ENHRY, CDR2 SYGVKD. The CDR3 sequence is 17 residues long. Between the trimmed V and J ends, which lost 2 bases and 0 bases, there was a span of 11 bases. Sample: PBMCs or T cells enriched from blood (not recorded which). This TCR was sampled from a woman in her fifties or sixties who had recovered from COVID-19. The chain is built from TRBV10-3 and TRBJ1-6, with D unresolved. CDR3 loop: CAISEGGLSSYNSPLHF. The CDR3 DNA reads TGTGCCATCAGTGAGGGAGGCCTTAGCTCCTATAATTCACCCCTCCACTTT.